This T cell receptor beta chain derives from a study of blood T cell repertoires in COVID-19. Study overall: Nucleic acid was either cDNA or gDNA, and it came from T cells, B-cell-depleted T cells, or PBMCs.

Ages ranged from about 18 to 100 years, with residence in about two dozen US areas. Study processing details: Cell counts per sample came from amplifying reference gene primers. Data came from immunoSEQ multiplex PCR; TCRdb stores just in-frame clones and leaves some out. The D gene and trimming were derived from the DNA, and the V and J assignments and clone size from that table. The sample contains 100,000 to 150,000 clones, around 80% of which appear only once. Germline V lookup: CDR1 SGHTA, CDR2 FQGNSA. The CDR3 is made up of 12 amino acids. V was cut by 5 bases and J by 6 bases, with 8 bases left in between.

The chain links TRBV7-2 to TRBJ2-1; the D gene is possibly TRBD2 (5 bases). This clonotype was obtained from a man aged 40-49 years with acute COVID-19. Sample: PBMCs or T cells enriched from blood (not recorded which). The CDR3 DNA is TGTGCCAGCAGCCGGACTTTCAATGAGCAGTTCTTC. Amino acids: CASSRTFNEQFF. Variable domain in full (rest from reference TRBV7-2 and TRBJ2-1): GAGVSQSPSNKVTEKGKDVELRCDPISGHTALYWYRQSLGQGLEFLIYFQGNSAPDKSGLPSDRFSAERTGGSVSTLTIQRTQQEDSAVYLCASSRTFNEQFFGPGTRLTVL.